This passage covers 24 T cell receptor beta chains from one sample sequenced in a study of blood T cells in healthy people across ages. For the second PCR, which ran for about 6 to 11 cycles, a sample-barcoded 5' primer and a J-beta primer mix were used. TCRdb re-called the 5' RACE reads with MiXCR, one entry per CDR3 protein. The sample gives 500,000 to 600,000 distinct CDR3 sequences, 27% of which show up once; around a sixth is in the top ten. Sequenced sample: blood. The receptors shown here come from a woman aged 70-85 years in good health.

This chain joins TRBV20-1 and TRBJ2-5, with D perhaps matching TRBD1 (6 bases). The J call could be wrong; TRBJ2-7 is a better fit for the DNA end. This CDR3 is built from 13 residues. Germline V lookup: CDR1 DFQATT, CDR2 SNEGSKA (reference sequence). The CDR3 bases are TGCAGTGCTCAAGATTACAGGGTTGGCGAGCAGTACTTC. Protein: CSAQDYRVGEQYF.

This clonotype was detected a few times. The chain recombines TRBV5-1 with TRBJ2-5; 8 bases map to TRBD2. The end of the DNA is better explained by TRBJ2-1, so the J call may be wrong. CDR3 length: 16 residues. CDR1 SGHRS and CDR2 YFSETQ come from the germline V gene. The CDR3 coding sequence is TGCGCCAGCAGCTTGGCAGGACTAGCCTTACAGGGTGAGCAGTTCTTC. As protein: CASSLAGLALQGEQFF.

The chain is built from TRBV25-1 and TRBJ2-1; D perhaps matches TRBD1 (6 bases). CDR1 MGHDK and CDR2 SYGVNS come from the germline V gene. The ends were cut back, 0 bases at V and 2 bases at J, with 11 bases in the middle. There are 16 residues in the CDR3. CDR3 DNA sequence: TGTGCCAGCAGTGAATATAGGGGGTCGACCTACAATGAGCAGTTCTTC. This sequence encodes CASSEYRGSTYNEQFF.

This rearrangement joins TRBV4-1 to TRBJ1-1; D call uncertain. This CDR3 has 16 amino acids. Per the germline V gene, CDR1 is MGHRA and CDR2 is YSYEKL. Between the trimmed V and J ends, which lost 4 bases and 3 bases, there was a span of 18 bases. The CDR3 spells CASSPGGRLTDTEAFF. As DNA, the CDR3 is TGCGCCAGCAGCCCGGGAGGGCGCTTGACGGACACTGAAGCTTTCTTT.

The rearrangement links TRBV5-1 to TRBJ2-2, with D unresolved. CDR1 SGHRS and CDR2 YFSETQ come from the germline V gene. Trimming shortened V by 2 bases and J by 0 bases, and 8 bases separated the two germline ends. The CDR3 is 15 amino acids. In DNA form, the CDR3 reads TGCGCCAGCAGCTTTCGGACCTCGAACACCGGGGAGCTGTTTTTT. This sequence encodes CASSFRTSNTGELFF.

The CDR3 here is CSARDPRVPGNEKLFF. The CDR3 nucleotides are TGCAGTGCTAGAGATCCCAGGGTTCCGGGGAATGAAAAACTGTTTTTT. The chain is built from TRBV20-1 and TRBJ1-4, with D maybe TRBD1 (5 bases). CDR3 length equals 16 residues. CDR1 and CDR2 from the germline V gene are DFQATT and SNEGSKA (reference sequence). Trimming shortened V by 0 bases and J by 5 bases, and 16 bases separated the two germline ends.

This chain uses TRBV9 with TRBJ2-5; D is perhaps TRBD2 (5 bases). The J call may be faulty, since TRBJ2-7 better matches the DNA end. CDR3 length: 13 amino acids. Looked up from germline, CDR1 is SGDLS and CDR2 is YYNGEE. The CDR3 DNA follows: TGTGCCAGCAGCGTGGGAGCAAACTACGAGCAGTACTTC. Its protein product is CASSVGANYEQYF.

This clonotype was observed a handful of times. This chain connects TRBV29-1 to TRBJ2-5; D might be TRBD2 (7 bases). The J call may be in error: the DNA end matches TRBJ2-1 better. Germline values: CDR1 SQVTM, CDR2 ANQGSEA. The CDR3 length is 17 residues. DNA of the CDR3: TGCAGCGTTGGGGGAGAGATCGGGGGGCCATTTCAGAATGAGCAGTTCTTC. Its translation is CSVGGEIGGPFQNEQFF.

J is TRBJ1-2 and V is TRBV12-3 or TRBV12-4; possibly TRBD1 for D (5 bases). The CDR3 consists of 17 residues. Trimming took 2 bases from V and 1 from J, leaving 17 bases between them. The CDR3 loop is CASSLRDGRRVNYGYTF. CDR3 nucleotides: TGTGCCAGCAGTTTACGGGACGGAAGAAGGGTTAACTATGGCTACACCTTC.

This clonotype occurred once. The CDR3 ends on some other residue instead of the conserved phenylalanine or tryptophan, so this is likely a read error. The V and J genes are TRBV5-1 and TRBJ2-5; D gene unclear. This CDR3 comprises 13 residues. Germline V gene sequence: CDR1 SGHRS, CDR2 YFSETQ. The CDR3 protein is CASSLTVQETQYL. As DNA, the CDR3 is TGTGCCAGCAGCCTAACAGTGCAAGAGACCCAGTACCTC.

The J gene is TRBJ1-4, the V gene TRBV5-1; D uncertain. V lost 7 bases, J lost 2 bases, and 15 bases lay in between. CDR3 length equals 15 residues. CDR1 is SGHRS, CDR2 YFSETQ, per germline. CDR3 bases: TGCGCCAGCTCTATGGGGAGTGCGACTAATGAAAAACTGTTTTTT. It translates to CASSMGSATNEKLFF.

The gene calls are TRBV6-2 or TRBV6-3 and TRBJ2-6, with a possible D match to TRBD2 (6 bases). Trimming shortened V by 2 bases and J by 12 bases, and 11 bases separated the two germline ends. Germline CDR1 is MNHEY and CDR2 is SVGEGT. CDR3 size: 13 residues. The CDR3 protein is CASSYGMGGVLTF. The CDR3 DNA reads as TGTGCCAGCAGTTACGGAATGGGAGGCGTCCTGACTTTC.

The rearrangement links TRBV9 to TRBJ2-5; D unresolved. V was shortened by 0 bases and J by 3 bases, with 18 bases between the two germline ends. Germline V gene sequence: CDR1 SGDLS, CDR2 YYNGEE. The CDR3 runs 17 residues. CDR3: CASSVGFVTATEETQYF. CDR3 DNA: TGTGCCAGCAGCGTAGGATTCGTCACGGCAACCGAAGAGACCCAGTACTTC.

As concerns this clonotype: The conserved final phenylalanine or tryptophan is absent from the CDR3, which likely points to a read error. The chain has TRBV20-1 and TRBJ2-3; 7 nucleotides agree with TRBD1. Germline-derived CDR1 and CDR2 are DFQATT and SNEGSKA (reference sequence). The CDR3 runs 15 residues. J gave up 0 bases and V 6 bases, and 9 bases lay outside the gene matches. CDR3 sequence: CSASPPGQSTDTQYL. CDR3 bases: TGCAGTGCCTCGCCACCGGGACAGAGCACAGATACGCAGTATCTT.

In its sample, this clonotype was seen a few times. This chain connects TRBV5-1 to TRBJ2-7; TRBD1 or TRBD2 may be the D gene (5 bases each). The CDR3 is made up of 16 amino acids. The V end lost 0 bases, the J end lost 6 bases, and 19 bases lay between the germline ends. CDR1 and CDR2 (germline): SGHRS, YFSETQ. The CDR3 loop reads CASSLVGVGRGGEQYF. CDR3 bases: TGCGCCAGCAGCTTGGTGGGGGTAGGTAGGGGTGGCGAGCAGTACTTC.

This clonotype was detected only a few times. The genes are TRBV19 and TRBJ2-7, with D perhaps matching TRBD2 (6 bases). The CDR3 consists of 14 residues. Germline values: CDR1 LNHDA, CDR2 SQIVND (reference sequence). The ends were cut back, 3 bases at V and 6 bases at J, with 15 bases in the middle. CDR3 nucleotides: TGTGCCAGTAGTATCCCCGGCGGAGGGGTCGAGCAGTACTTC. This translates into CASSIPGGGVEQYF.

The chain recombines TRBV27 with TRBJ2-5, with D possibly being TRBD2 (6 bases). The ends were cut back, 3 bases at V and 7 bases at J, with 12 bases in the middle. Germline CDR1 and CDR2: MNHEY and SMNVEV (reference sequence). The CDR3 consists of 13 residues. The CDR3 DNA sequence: TGTGCCAGCAGTTTTCGGATGGGAGGGACCCAGTACTTC. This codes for CASSFRMGGTQYF.

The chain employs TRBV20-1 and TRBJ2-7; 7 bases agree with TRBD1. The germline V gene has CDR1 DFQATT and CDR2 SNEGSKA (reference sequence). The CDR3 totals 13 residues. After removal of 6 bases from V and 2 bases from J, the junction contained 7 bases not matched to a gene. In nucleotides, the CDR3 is TGCAGTGCCCACTCACAGGGGACCTACGAGCAGTACTTC. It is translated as CSAHSQGTYEQYF.

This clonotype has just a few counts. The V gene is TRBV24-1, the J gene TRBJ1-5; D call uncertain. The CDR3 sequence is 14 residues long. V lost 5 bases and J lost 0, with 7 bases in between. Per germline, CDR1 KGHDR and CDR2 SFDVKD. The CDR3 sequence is CATSGHNSNQPQHF. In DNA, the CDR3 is TGTGCCACCAGTGGACACAATAGCAATCAGCCCCAGCATTTT.

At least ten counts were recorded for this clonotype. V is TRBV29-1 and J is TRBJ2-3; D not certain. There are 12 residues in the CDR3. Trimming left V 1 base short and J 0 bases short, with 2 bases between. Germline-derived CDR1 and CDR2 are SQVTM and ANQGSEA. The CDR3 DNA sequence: TGCAGCGTTGAAGCCAGCACAGATACGCAGTATTTT. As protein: CSVEASTDTQYF.

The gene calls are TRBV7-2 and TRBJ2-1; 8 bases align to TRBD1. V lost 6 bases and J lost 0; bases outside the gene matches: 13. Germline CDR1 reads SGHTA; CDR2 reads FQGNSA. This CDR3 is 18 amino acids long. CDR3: CASRSRPGGSYSYNEQFF. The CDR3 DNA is TGTGCCAGCAGGTCCCGCCCAGGGGGCAGCTACTCCTACAATGAGCAGTTCTTC.

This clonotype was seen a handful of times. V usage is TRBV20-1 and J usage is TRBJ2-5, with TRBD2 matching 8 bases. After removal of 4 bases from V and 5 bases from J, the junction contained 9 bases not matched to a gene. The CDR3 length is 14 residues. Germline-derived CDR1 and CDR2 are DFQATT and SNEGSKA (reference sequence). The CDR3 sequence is CSANSGAARETQYF. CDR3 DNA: TGCAGTGCTAATAGCGGGGCGGCGCGGGAGACCCAGTACTTC.

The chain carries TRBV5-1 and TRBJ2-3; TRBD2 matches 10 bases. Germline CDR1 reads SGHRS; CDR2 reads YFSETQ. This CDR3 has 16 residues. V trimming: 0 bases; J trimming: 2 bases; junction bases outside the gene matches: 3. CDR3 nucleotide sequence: TGCGCCAGCAGCTTGGGTAGCGGGGGGCACACAGATACGCAGTATTTT. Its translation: CASSLGSGGHTDTQYF.

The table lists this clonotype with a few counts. The CDR3 region has the DNA TGTGCCAGCAGCCACACACTCATTACTAGCGGGGGGGAAGAGACCCAGTACTTC. Protein product: CASSHTLITSGGEETQYF. The chain combines TRBV7-9 with TRBJ2-5; 13 bases fit TRBD2. This CDR3 contains 18 residues. Germline-derived CDR1 and CDR2 are SEHNR and FQNEAQ (reference sequence). The trim removed 5 bases at V and 3 bases at J, leaving 12 bases unmatched.